This T cell receptor (beta chain) was sequenced during a study of cytomegalovirus exposure and HLA in healthy donors listed by TCRdb under 2017. For context, the study as a whole: According to an earlier analysis of around 600 of the donors, roughly 180 million T cells yielded roughly 110 million unique TCR beta sequences and 276 Gb of sequence data. Among almost 400 genotyped donors of the cohort, an average of about 240,000 unique TCR beta nucleotide sequences were sequenced per donor, roughly 18% of them non-productive. Donor age, sex, ethnicity and CMV serostatus were collected together with the repertoire data. Class I and class II HLA loci were covered by the typing at four-digit resolution. The study aimed to test whether cataloging public T cell receptors could reveal signatures of past pathogen exposure. Typing coverage differed by locus: A, B, C, DRB1 and DQB1 were typed in about 629-630 donors, DQA1 in about 560, DPA1 in approximately 600, and DPB1 in 450 to 480. An early release covering some 640 HLA-typed donors comprised about 290 gigabases of sequencing data and roughly 86 million unique TCR sequences. The later analysis used no new phenotypic data to find candidate immune exposures, relying instead on TCR beta sequences and their occurrence across donors. The genetic ancestry cluster associated with self-reported Caucasian donors included 81% of the roughly 380 genotyped donors. The T cell repertoires of 666 subjects were profiled by immunosequencing and related to cytomegalovirus serostatus. Every repertoire in the discovery cohort had been generated on one and the same sequencing platform. An earlier analysis of 500 to 650 of the donors applied high-throughput TCR beta sequencing to assess whether each TCR beta V gene segment acted as functional or pseudogenic. A separate validation cohort of roughly 110 different subjects was used in addition to the roughly 670-subject first cohort. Four or five DR-DQ haplotypes were handled as single units for association and clustering because linkage in the cohort was strong. In a later genetic analysis, genome-wide SNP genotypes for about three fifths of the roughly 670 donors were used, and that subset was treated as a discovery cohort. A later analysis re-examined previously published TCR beta repertoires from about 670 donors and added high-resolution HLA genotyping to investigate patterns of TCR occurrence. The study combined high-throughput TCR immunosequencing, statistical association of individual TCRs with disease status, and machine learning to predict cytomegalovirus infection status. Study-wide conclusions, independent of this receptor: In a later analysis, several top co-occurrence clusters were reported to appear linked to parvovirus B19, influenza, CMV and Epstein-Barr virus. Sequencing depth was assumed to be roughly uniform across donors in the presence/absence analyses, though that assumption may not hold. The cohort was sequenced for TCR beta chains only, and without alpha or paired-chain data the features that could be detected were limited. Because HLA typing was missing for some donors at each locus, association tests included only the typed subset. The 87-base-pair reads could not distinguish some IMGT-functional V segments, including TRBV6-2 and TRBV6-3, so those segments were excluded. Assigning TCR associations to individual alleles was difficult when HLA alleles, especially DR and DQ, strongly co-occurred. In both the original and validation cohorts, the classifier was reported to diagnose cytomegalovirus status with high specificity and sensitivity. While some public TCRs were present in many individuals, most TCR sequences turned up only very rarely across donors. A cluster of highly shared sequence variants was judged likely to be a technical artifact of the sequencing pipeline. An association between a missense DCLRE1C variant and V-gene and J-gene trimming of TCR beta chains was found in a later genetic analysis and replicated in an independent cohort. Linkage disequilibrium might explain the correlated functional status among segregating V segments, but an unknown experimental factor could not be ruled out. According to a later analysis, most CMV-associated TCR beta chains appeared to be HLA-restricted, and the HLA associations seemed to be driven largely by CMV exposure. In a later analysis, some 18,000 TCR beta sequences were associated with specific HLA alleles at a false discovery rate of 0.05. A further reported finding was that TCR beta sequences accurately predicted the HLA-A and HLA-B alleles for most subjects in the first cohort. According to a later analysis, TCR association rates differed among HLA loci, with DRB1 alleles showing the most associated TCRs and HLA-C alleles showing the fewest. Compared with equally common non-associated chains, HLA-associated TCR beta chains in a later analysis were more clonally expanded and had lower generation probabilities. For the cohort, immune exposure information was limited to CMV serostatus. In an earlier analysis of some 540 of the donors, most TCR beta V segments appeared in productive rearrangements about 87% or about 30% of the time, broadly matching IMGT annotations. A total of 150 or so TCR beta chains were listed by the study as associated with cytomegalovirus. In vitro tests confirmed that a few of the cytomegalovirus-associated TCR beta chains recognize cytomegalovirus antigens. According to the authors, the approach could potentially be generalized to other disease states and immunological phenotypes. According to a later genetic analysis, donors in an Asian-associated ancestry cluster had fewer N-insertions in productive TCRs than the approximately 690-donor mean. About 17 rarely observed V segments, including chromosome 9 orphons, were excluded from the earlier analysis of some 590 of the donors because counts were too low.

The cohort consisted of some 730 healthy bone marrow donors. At the time of sampling, all cohort members were nominally healthy, though unrecorded immune exposures were likely present. The donor was CMV seronegative and belonged to the group of several hundred seronegative cohort members. A peripheral blood sample was collected from each donor, and TCR beta sequencing was performed on peripheral blood mononuclear cells. The Qiagen DNeasy Blood Extraction Kit was used to extract genomic DNA from the blood cell samples. Reading from cysteine to phenylalanine, the CDR3 counts 14 amino acids. Just CDR3 DNA is preserved here, 42 bases in frame from base 1. The germline V gene encodes CDR1 SGHTA and CDR2 FQGTGA. V lost 6 bases and J lost 0 bases; the stretch between them is 8 bases long. Library prep was done by the immunoSEQ multiplex PCR assay. The multiplex PCR relied on a mix of 60 forward primers for TCR Vbeta segments and 13 reverse primers for TCR Jbeta segments. The CDR3 region of rearranged TCR beta genes was amplified from genomic DNA with a multiplex PCR assay. Amplified TCR beta libraries were sequenced as 87-base-pair reads on the Illumina HiSeq System. In the authors' own workflow: In a later analysis, some 80 million unique TCR beta chains were counted across the roughly 670 repertoires, and some 10 million of these chains were shared by at least two donors. To remove PCR and sequencing errors, raw reads were error-corrected and collapsed into unique sequences using a nearest-neighbor algorithm that merged closely related sequences. CDR3 sequences were aligned to IMGT reference sequences to assign V, D and J gene segments. For a sequence to be retained, at least a six-nucleotide match to both a V gene segment and a J gene segment was required. A rearrangement counted as productive if the CDR3 had no stop codons and remained in frame with V and J, and every other rearrangement counted as non-productive. CDR3 was defined according to IMGT convention as the region running from the second conserved V-encoded cysteine to the conserved J-encoded phenylalanine. In an earlier analysis of more than 550 of the donors, sequences lacking an unambiguous match to a single V gene segment were excluded. An earlier analysis of about 590 of the donors classified V segments as functional when productive rearrangements were above 56.7% and as segregating when the standard deviation between donors was above 5%. To diagnose cytomegalovirus status from the catalog of TCR beta chain sequences, a statistical classification framework was built. V and J gene assignment, in a later analysis, came from comparing TCR nucleotide sequences with IMGT/GENE-DB human TR gene sequences. In a later analysis, CDR3 sequences and most-parsimonious VDJ recombination scenarios were assigned using the TCRdist pipeline. In a later analysis, each TCR beta chain was defined by its CDR3 amino acid sequence together with its V-gene family, and reads without a unique V-gene family were excluded. As a way to deal with suspected cross-contamination and a sequencing artifact, a later analysis dropped 592 nucleotide sequences that were highly shared and had low generation probability. In a later analysis, a clonal expansion index for each public chain was calculated from normalized within-repertoire ranks of inferred template counts. Generation probabilities in a later analysis came from a VDJ recombination model fitted to out-of-frame rearrangements, and those results were checked against IGoR. In a later analysis, hypergeometric tests were used to score TCR-TCR, TCR-HLA and TCR-CMV co-occurrence, with a repertoire-size bias correction applied to TCR pairs. False discovery rates were estimated in a later analysis by permuting HLA or CMV assignments 20 times. In a later analysis, co-occurring TCRs were grouped using DBSCAN, and TCRdist sequence similarity was added for clustering within HLA-allele-positive subsets. Repertoires with fewer than 30,000 or more than 120,000 public chains were left out of co-occurrence clustering, as were five repertoires with anomalous nucleotide sharing. The table was pulled from immuneACCESS by TCRdb, which kept in-frame rearrangements only. Such tables lose some clones; where checked, under half of the loss comes from unresolved V genes, and the rest has no known cause. That table gives V, J and clone size, and the DNA gave D and trimming. The sample includes about 140,000 clones, with roughly three quarters observed a single time. The ten most abundant clones make up approximately 4% of the sample.

About this clone itself: Its specific antigen is unknown. Base qualities are missing; no much larger clone stands one base away.

The rearranged segments are TRBV7-3 and TRBJ2-2; a weak D assignment points to TRBD2 (6 bases agree). Sequencing input: PBMCs. The receptor was derived from a man between 18 and 35 years old in good health and CMV-seronegative. The bases read TGTGCCAGCAGGCGGGGAGCGAACACCGGGGAGCTGTTTTTT. The encoded protein is CASRRGANTGELFF. With the portions outside the CDR3 filled from the reference TRBV7-3 and TRBJ2-2 genes, the complete variable region becomes GAGVSQTPSNKVTEKGKYVELRCDPISGHTALYWYRQSLGQGPEFLIYFQGTGAADDSGLPNDRFFAVRPEGSVSTLKIQRTERGDSAVYLCASRRGANTGELFFGEGSRLTVL.